This section outlines one T cell receptor (beta chain) sequence together with its context. How the authors handled the data: Cell counts per sample came from amplifying reference gene primers. Only in-frame clones appear in the TCRdb table, and some are missing; sequencing was by immunoSEQ multiplex PCR. V and J calls and clone size come straight from that table; D and trimming were deduced from the DNA. This repertoire shows fewer than 650,000 clones, roughly 89% found once; its top ten account for roughly 7.4%. Followed longitudinally, the Seattle patients had been enrolled during active infection. This entry comes from a study of blood T cell repertoires in COVID-19. Looking at the study overall: The United States, Italy and Spain supplied acute and convalescent COVID-19 samples.

Trimming took off 4 bases at V and 6 bases at J, with 10 bases between the two ends. This CDR3 spans 13 amino acids. CDR1 and CDR2 (germline): MDHEN, SYDVKM. The sequencing input was peripheral blood. The receptor's source is a woman in her fifties or sixties with COVID-19, enrolled during active disease. The J gene is TRBJ1-5, the V gene TRBV28, with a weak D call TRBD1 (5 bases). The CDR3, as DNA: TGTGCCAGCAGTTCACCTACAGGTCAGCCCCAGCATTTT. Translating it yields CASSSPTGQPQHF.